This T cell receptor (beta chain) was identified during a study of shared clonotypes between healthy human individuals. Broader study findings: The study generally estimated greater richness for naive than memory subsets.

The germline V and J ends were trimmed by 0 bases and 3 bases, with 6 bases remaining between them. CDR3 length equals 14 residues. Germline CDR1 is SGHTA and CDR2 is FQGTGA. Of note for this clone: Antigen specificity is unknown.

CD45RA+ naive and CD45RA-negative memory subsets were separated from CD4+ cells. The study ran the assay at deep level. The authors distributed each subset's genomic DNA evenly over several immunoSEQ plates. The repertoire was sequenced with immunoSEQ multiplex PCR; TCRdb's copy has only in-frame clones and lacks some. Of over 950,000 clones in the sample, roughly 80% are singletons; the top ten hold approximately 0.95%. V is TRBV7-3 and J is TRBJ1-5; D may be TRBD1 (5 bases). This TCR was recovered from a man between 18 and 35 years old in good health. Some clones in this sample may be carry-over from other donors' samples. The sample taken for sequencing was memory CD4+ T cells from PBMCs. Subset specified: CD45RA-negative fraction. This chain's CDR3 is CASSLTGVNQPQHF. The CDR3 nucleotides read TGTGCCAGCAGCTTAACAGGGGTCAATCAGCCCCAGCATTTT. Looking up the rest from reference TRBV7-3 and TRBJ1-5 gives the full variable domain: GAGVSQTPSNKVTEKGKYVELRCDPISGHTALYWYRQSLGQGPEFLIYFQGTGAADDSGLPNDRFFAVRPEGSVSTLKIQRTERGDSAVYLCASSLTGVNQPQHFGDGTRLSIL.